The clone carrying this T cell receptor (beta chain) was counted a single time. The germline gene is not matched at one end of the junction; a read error may be the cause. There are 14 residues in the CDR3. The germline V gene encodes CDR1 LGHNA and CDR2 YNFKEQ. This record comes from a study of technical replicates of blood from a handful of donors. The method was immunoSEQ multiplex PCR; TCRdb's version includes in-frame clones alone and lacks a portion of them. The sample contains tens of thousands of clones, approximately 89% of which appear only once. What was sequenced was T cells isolated from PBMCs. This clonotype originated in a human donor in good health. The genes are TRBV4-2 and TRBJ2-7; D remains ambiguous. Here the CDR3 reads CASSQDPRLYGQYF. CDR3 bases: TGTGCCAGCAGCCAAGATCCGCGTCTCTACGGGCAGTACTTC.